The 18 T cell receptor beta chains reported below all come from one sample, sequenced in a study of Ad26.COV2.S vaccination and SARS-CoV-2 variants (dated by TCRdb to about 2021). According to the study, the label for this sample's treatment or condition signals: about 20 received Ad26.COV2.S at low or high dose, single or two shots; a few received placebo; per-sample allocation not given. For vaccine and placebo recipients, repertoires were sequenced using samples collected on day 63 after the first injection. Library creation used the immunoSEQ multiplex PCR assay. Sourced from immuneACCESS, this table was stored by TCRdb with only in-frame sequences that have V and J called. A share of the clones is absent; for the studies checked, an unresolved V gene accounts for under half, and the remainder has no known explanation. Present in this sample are over 400,000 clones, around 92% of which were seen just once. The ten most abundant clones make up 1.5% to 2% of the sample.

The sequences come from peripheral blood, collected in a trial of Ad26.COV2.S vaccine versus placebo. These receptors all come from a person aged 18 to 65 who received the Ad26.COV2.S COVID-19 vaccine or a placebo.

V usage is TRBV10-3 and J usage is TRBJ1-2; TRBD1 aligns across 11 bases. This CDR3 comprises 17 residues. The germline V gene encodes CDR1 ENHRY and CDR2 SYGVKD. The J segment lost 8 bases and the V segment lost 6 bases, leaving 17 bases of the junction unmatched. DNA for the CDR3: TGTGCCATCAGGACCAAGGACAGGGGGCGCCTGACGGCCGGCTACACCTTC. It translates to CAIRTKDRGRLTAGYTF.

This chain uses TRBV6-5 with TRBJ1-5; 7 bases fit TRBD1. The V gene end was trimmed by 5 bases and the J gene end by 3 bases; junction bases not matched to a gene: 7. The CDR3 loop spans 15 amino acids. The germline V gene encodes CDR1 MNHEY and CDR2 SVGAGI. CDR3: CASSRIGTDNQPQHF. Written as DNA, the CDR3 is TGTGCCAGCAGTAGAATAGGGACAGACAATCAGCCCCAGCATTTT.

This sequence joins TRBV7-8 and TRBJ1-4; 9 positions match TRBD1. This CDR3 is built from 17 residues. Germline CDR1 and CDR2: SGHVS and FQNEAQ. V shed 5 bases, J shed 7 bases, and the junction held 14 bases outside the gene matches. Here the CDR3 reads CASSGGTGIVFIEKLFF. The CDR3 nucleotides are TGTGCCAGCAGCGGGGGGACAGGGATTGTCTTTATTGAAAAACTGTTTTTT.

This clone showed up just once. The chain has TRBV6-2 or TRBV6-3 and TRBJ2-3; maybe TRBD1 (5 bases). Germline loops: CDR1 MNHEY, CDR2 SVGEGT. This CDR3 spans 15 amino acids. V lost 5 bases and J lost 6, with 18 bases in between. CDR3 DNA sequence: TGTGCCAGCAGTAGAGACAGAATCAGGTCCGATACGCAGTATTTT. Residues: CASSRDRIRSDTQYF.

J is TRBJ1-4 and V is TRBV9, with D maybe TRBD1 (6 bases). Germline CDR1 and CDR2: SGDLS and YYNGEE. The CDR3 sequence is 14 residues long. V was cut by 6 bases and J by 2 bases, with 11 bases left in between. CDR3 loop: CASTPTGTNEKLFF. In nucleotides, the CDR3 is TGTGCCAGCACCCCAACAGGGACTAATGAAAAACTGTTTTTT. Supplemented by reference TRBV9 and TRBJ1-4, the full variable domain reads DSGVTQTPKHLITATGQRVTLRCSPRSGDLSVYWYQQSLDQGLQFLIQYYNGEERAKGNILERFSAQQFPDLHSELNLSSLELGDSALYFCASTPTGTNEKLFFGSGTQLSVL.

The chain recombines TRBV5-1 with TRBJ2-2; the match to TRBD1 covers 8 bases. V gave up 4 bases and J gave up 3 bases; unmatched junction bases: 5. CDR1 and CDR2 (germline): SGHRS, YFSETQ. The CDR3 runs 15 residues. CDR3 in DNA: TGCGCCAGCAGCCCAGGACAGGGACACACCGGGGAGCTGTTTTTT. This sequence encodes CASSPGQGHTGELFF. Full variable domain (rest looked up from reference TRBV5-1 and TRBJ2-2): KAGVTQTPRYLIKTRGQQVTLSCSPISGHRSVSWYQQTPGQGLQFLFEYFSETQRNKGNFPGRFSGRQFSNSRSEMNVSTLELGDSALYLCASSPGQGHTGELFFGEGSRLTVL.

The chain employs TRBV15 and TRBJ2-3; D is unresolved. The V end was cut by 4 bases, the J end by 0 bases, with 11 bases between. CDR1 is LNHNV, CDR2 YYDKDF, per germline (reference sequence). The CDR3 consists of 15 residues. As DNA, the CDR3 is TGTGCCACCAGCAAGCTAGAAACGAGCACAGATACGCAGTATTTT. This encodes CATSKLETSTDTQYF. Drawing the rest from reference TRBV15 and TRBJ2-3, the complete variable domain is DAMVIQNPRYQVTQFGKPVTLSCSQTLNHNVMYWYQQKSSQAPKLLFHYYDKDFNNEADTPDNFQSRRPNTSFCFLDIRSPGLGDTAMYLCATSKLETSTDTQYFGPGTRLTVL.

CDR3 sequence reads: CAWSGQPNYGAFF. The CDR3 DNA follows: TGTGCCTGGAGCGGTCAGCCAAACTATGGAGCTTTCTTT. The chain is built from TRBV30 and TRBJ1-1; no clear D gene. The CDR3 sequence is 13 residues long. Germline CDR1 and CDR2: GTSNPN and SVGIG (reference sequence). The germline V and J ends were trimmed by 3 bases and 10 bases, with 18 bases remaining between them.

This clone was recorded many times. The genes are TRBV21-1 and TRBJ2-7; the table gives TRBD2 as D, unverified against the DNA. TRBV21-1 is termed a pseudogene. This CDR3 comprises 20 residues. CDR3 in DNA: TGTGCCAGCAGCAAACTTAAGCGGGACATCAGGGTCGCGCGTTTCTACGAGCAGTACTTC. Translation gives CASSKLKRDIRVARFYEQYF.

CDR3 in amino acids: CASSPLSAYNEQFF. CDR3 nucleotides: TGCGCCAGCAGCCCTCTTAGCGCTTACAATGAGCAGTTCTTC. V is TRBV4-1 and J is TRBJ2-1, with a tentative D call TRBD2 (5 bases). This CDR3 region has 14 residues. V lost 4 bases, J lost 4 bases, and 11 bases lay in between. The germline gives CDR1 MGHRA, CDR2 YSYEKL.

This clone was observed once. The chain recombines TRBV7-9 with TRBJ2-7; unclear D gene. The length of the CDR3 is 13 residues. Between the trimmed V and J ends, which lost 5 bases and 2 bases, there was a span of 10 bases. Germline CDR1 and CDR2: SEHNR and FQNEAQ (reference sequence). For the CDR3, the DNA is TGTGCCAGCAGCCGTGTAGCAGCCTACGAGCAGTACTTC. It is translated as CASSRVAAYEQYF.

The chain joins TRBV9 to TRBJ2-1; TRBD2 matches at 10 bases. The V gene's germline CDR1 is SGDLS and CDR2 YYNGEE. The V gene end was trimmed by 1 base and the J gene end by 7 bases; junction bases not matched to a gene: 11. There are 17 residues in the CDR3. The CDR3 reads CASSVSLVAGGANEQFF. CDR3 sequence (DNA): TGTGCCAGCAGCGTAAGCTTAGTAGCGGGGGGCGCAAATGAGCAGTTCTTC.

CDR3 in amino acids: CASRVSNQPQHF. The CDR3 region has the DNA TGTGCCAGCAGGGTGAGCAATCAGCCCCAGCATTTT. The rearrangement links TRBV2 to TRBJ1-5; D call uncertain. Trimming stripped 6 bases from V and 1 base from J, with 4 bases between. CDR3 length equals 12 residues. The V gene's germline CDR1 is SNHLY and CDR2 FYNNEI.

V usage is TRBV6-2 or TRBV6-3 and J usage is TRBJ1-5; 10 nucleotides agree with TRBD1. Germline CDR1 and CDR2: MNHEY and SVGEGT. CDR3 size: 19 residues. The V and J ends lost 2 bases and 1 base, in that order; junction bases with no gene match: 11. The CDR3, as DNA: TGTGCCAGCAGTTACCCCCCGGGACAGGGGATATCGAGCAATCAGCCCCAGCATTTT. Translated: CASSYPPGQGISSNQPQHF.

This chain uses TRBV10-3 with TRBJ1-3, with 7 bases lining up with TRBD1. The V gene's germline CDR1 is ENHRY and CDR2 SYGVKD. Trimming cost V 4 bases and J 4 bases; bases outside gene matches: 7. The CDR3 loop spans 15 amino acids. The CDR3 spells CAISGQGPRGNTIYF. The CDR3 nucleotides are TGTGCCATCAGTGGACAGGGACCCCGCGGAAACACCATATATTTT.

On this clone itself: At one end the junction does not follow the germline gene, possibly because of a read error. The rearrangement uses TRBV13 and TRBJ2-3; the match to TRBD1 covers 7 bases. CDR1 PRHDT and CDR2 FYEKMQ come from the germline V gene (reference sequence). This CDR3 is 17 amino acids long. In DNA form, the CDR3 reads TGTGCCAGCAGCTTAGGCGGAACAGGGGACGGCACAGCTACGCAGTATTTT. It is translated as CASSLGGTGDGTATQYF.

This clone came up once. The chain combines TRBV6-2 or TRBV6-3 with TRBJ1-1; D is uncertain. Trimming took 2 bases from V and 1 from J, leaving 5 bases between them. This CDR3 has 13 amino acids. Germline loops: CDR1 MNHEY, CDR2 SVGEGT. CDR3 protein: CASSYNKNTEAFF. The CDR3 coding sequence is TGTGCCAGCAGTTACAATAAGAACACTGAAGCTTTCTTT.

This sequence joins TRBV30 and TRBJ1-4; D is unresolved. V was cut by 2 bases and J by 4 bases, with 8 bases left in between. The CDR3 length is 13 residues. Germline V CDR1 and CDR2: GTSNPN, SVGIG (reference sequence). CDR3 DNA: TGTGCCTGGAGTTGGCAGATTAATGAAAAACTGTTTTTT. Amino acid sequence: CAWSWQINEKLFF.